Sequencing of this T cell receptor beta chain was carried out in a study of OX40 agonist ivuxolimab in advanced cancers. The overall study: Dose-escalation subjects each had hepatocellular carcinoma, melanoma, renal cell or head and neck cancer. General study results and limits: Blood T cells, both CD4+ and CD8+, expanded clonally by week 6 at 0.1 to 3.0 mg/kg. The study found among the lowest clonal expansion in partial responders at 0.1-3.0 mg/kg.

Some clones are missing from TCRdb's copy, which holds only in-frame ones; the method was immunoSEQ multiplex PCR. This sample yields about 68,000 clones, of which about nine tenths are seen a single time; about 0.3% belongs to the top ten. The CDR3 has 19 residues. Trimming stripped 5 bases from V and 3 bases from J, with 26 bases between. CDR1 is MDHEN and CDR2 is SYDVKM in the germline V gene. If patients had autoimmune disease history or systemic immunosuppression, they were excluded. This clone was counted a few times. As yet, its antigen is unknown. This sample comprised CD4+ or CD8+ T cells sorted from blood, obtained in a trial of the OX40 agonist ivuxolimab. This chain uses TRBV28 with TRBJ1-3; possibly TRBD1 for D (5 bases). This TCR was recovered from an adult with an advanced solid tumor such as melanoma, head and neck, liver or kidney cancer. CDR3 region: CASSATGGFFLPGGNTIYF. The CDR3 DNA follows: TGTGCCAGCAGTGCCACTGGGGGGTTCTTTCTCCCGGGTGGAAACACCATATATTTT. The entire variable domain, with the rest obtained from reference TRBV28 and TRBJ1-3, is as follows: DVKVTQSSRYLVKRTGEKVFLECVQDMDHENMFWYRQDPGLGLRLIYFSYDVKMKEKGDIPEGYSVSREKKERFSLILESASTNQTSMYLCASSATGGFFLPGGNTIYFGEGSWLTVV.